This TCR beta chain appears in the sequencing data of a study of T cell changes during pregnancy in multiple sclerosis. V lost 5 bases and J lost 3, with 13 bases in between. The CDR3 sequence is 15 residues long. In germline, CDR1 is MRHNA, CDR2 SNTAGT. The table came from immunoSEQ multiplex PCR; TCRdb's copy has only in-frame clones and leaves some out. The sample has roughly 68,000 clones; just over 90% are singletons. The V call is TRBV6-4, the J call TRBJ2-2; a weak D match, TRBD2 (5 bases). This sequence originates from a female donor in good health, enrolled as a control in a pregnancy study. The specimen was peripheral blood, collected in the second trimester of pregnancy. This CDR3 reads CASSPDERDTGELFF. The CDR3 nucleotides read TGTGCCAGCAGTCCAGACGAGAGGGACACCGGGGAGCTGTTTTTT.